This is a list of T cell receptor beta chains from one sample in a study of T-cell reconstitution after alpha-beta-depleted transplantation in children. TCRdb re-called the PCR reads with MiXCR, one entry per CDR3 protein. Of around 500,000 distinct CDR3 sequences detected, around 12% appear once; the ten largest clones hold around 6.1%. The sample in question was PBMCs from the stem cell graft donor, obtained from the stem cell graft. The receptors shown here come from a human donor who donated a stem cell graft to a child with combined immunodeficiency. CDR3s include the opening cysteine and the closing phenylalanine or tryptophan. A D gene is named only where the DNA matches it firmly. Clone size, where shown, is once, few, many, or a class for clones that have expanded.

V gene: TRBV12-3/TRBV12-4
D gene: TRBD2
clone size: NA
J gene: TRBJ2-1
CDR3 DNA: TGTGCCAGCAGTTCCGGCTTACTAGCGGGACCAACCTACAATGAGCAGTTCTTC
CDR3 protein: CASSSGLLAGPTYNEQFF

V gene: TRBV12-3/TRBV12-4
D gene: TRBD1
clone size: few
J gene: TRBJ2-7
CDR3 DNA: TGTGCCAGCAGTTTCGGAACAGGGGCCGAGCAGTACTTC
CDR3 protein: CASSFGTGAEQYF

V gene: TRBV4-3
D gene: TRBD2
clone size: few
J gene: TRBJ2-3
CDR3 DNA: TGCGCCAGCAGCCACCTAGCGGGGGGAACAGATACGCAGTATTTT
CDR3 protein: CASSHLAGGTDTQYF

V gene: TRBV6-2/TRBV6-3
D gene: TRBD1
clone size: NA
J gene: TRBJ1-1
CDR3 DNA: TGTGCCAGCAGGGAGACAGGGGAGAACACTGAAGCTTTCTTT
CDR3 protein: CASRETGENTEAFF

V gene: TRBV2
D gene: TRBD1
clone size: many
J gene: TRBJ1-1
CDR3 DNA: TGTGCCAGCAGTTTGGGACAGGGGATGAACACTGAAGCTTTCTTT
CDR3 protein: CASSLGQGMNTEAFF

V gene: TRBV28
D gene: NA
clone size: few
J gene: TRBJ2-5
CDR3 DNA: TGTGCCAGTTTCGGGGTCGGGGAGACCCAGTACTTC
CDR3 protein: CASFGVGETQYF

V gene: TRBV7-3
D gene: NA
clone size: many
J gene: TRBJ2-5
CDR3 DNA: TGTGCCAGCAGCCAGTGGTCCGGACAAGGGGAGACCCAGTACTTC
CDR3 protein: CASSQWSGQGETQYF

V gene: TRBV4-3
D gene: NA
clone size: NA
J gene: TRBJ2-3
CDR3 DNA: TGCGCCAGCAGCCCTAGCCGAGAGGAGACGCAGTATTTT
CDR3 protein: CASSPSREETQYF

V gene: TRBV20-1
D gene: TRBD1
clone size: NA
J gene: TRBJ1-1
CDR3 DNA: TGCAGTGCTACCCAGGGGGGACGGACTGAAGCTTTCTTT
CDR3 protein: CSATQGGRTEAFF

V gene: TRBV5-1
D gene: NA
clone size: few
J gene: TRBJ1-1
CDR3 DNA: TGCGCCAGCAGCTTGGACGTTTGGACAGACACTGAAGCTTTCTTT
CDR3 protein: CASSLDVWTDTEAFF

V gene: TRBV4-1
D gene: NA
clone size: NA
J gene: TRBJ2-5
CDR3 DNA: TGCGCCAGCAGTCACAACAGAGCCCAGTACTTC
CDR3 protein: CASSHNRAQYF

V gene: TRBV24-1
D gene: NA
clone size: NA
J gene: TRBJ1-1
CDR3 DNA: TGTGCCACCAGTGGCAGGACGGGAACTGAAGCTTTCTTT
CDR3 protein: CATSGRTGTEAFF

V gene: TRBV7-3
D gene: NA
clone size: many
J gene: TRBJ2-1
CDR3 DNA: TGTGCCAGCAGTCCCGGGACCACCCCTGAGCAGTTCTTC
CDR3 protein: CASSPGTTPEQFF

V gene: TRBV7-9
D gene: TRBD1
clone size: NA
J gene: TRBJ1-1
CDR3 DNA: TGTGCCAGCAGCCACACAGGGGGCTGGGGGAACACTGAAGCTTTCTTT
CDR3 protein: CASSHTGGWGNTEAFF

V gene: TRBV5-1
D gene: TRBD2
clone size: NA
J gene: TRBJ2-1
CDR3 DNA: TGCGCCAGCAGCTTGCAGACTAGCGGGAGGGCCGGTTGGAATGAGCAGTTCTTC
CDR3 protein: CASSLQTSGRAGWNEQFF

V gene: TRBV7-9
D gene: NA
clone size: many
J gene: TRBJ2-1
CDR3 DNA: TGTGCCAGCAGCTTCGGGGATGAGCAGTTCTTC
CDR3 protein: CASSFGDEQFF

V gene: TRBV20-1
D gene: NA
clone size: few
J gene: TRBJ2-1
CDR3 DNA: TGCAGTATGGACCGTGGGTTCTTC
CDR3 protein: CSMDRGFF

V gene: TRBV6-1
D gene: NA
clone size: many
J gene: TRBJ2-1
CDR3 DNA: TGTGCCAGCAGTGTTTCCGGGACTTTCTACAATGAGCAGTTCTTC
CDR3 protein: CASSVSGTFYNEQFF

V gene: TRBV20-1
D gene: TRBD2
clone size: NA
J gene: TRBJ2-5
CDR3 DNA: TGCAGTGCTAGCCTAGCGGTGTACCAAGAGACCCAGTACTTC
CDR3 protein: CSASLAVYQETQYF

V gene: TRBV4-3
D gene: TRBD1
clone size: NA
J gene: TRBJ1-6
CDR3 DNA: TGCGCCAGCAGCCAAGAGGGACAGGGAGATTCACCCCTCCACTTT
CDR3 protein: CASSQEGQGDSPLHF

V gene: TRBV7-6
D gene: TRBD1
clone size: once
J gene: TRBJ2-7
CDR3 DNA: TGTGCCAGCAGCAGGTCCGGGACAGGGGATTTCGACGAGCAGTACTTC
CDR3 protein: CASSRSGTGDFDEQYF

V gene: TRBV13
D gene: NA
clone size: NA
J gene: TRBJ2-7
CDR3 DNA: TGTGCCAGCAGCGGCAATACCGGGGGATCCTACGAGCAGTACTTC
CDR3 protein: CASSGNTGGSYEQYF

V gene: TRBV29-1
D gene: TRBD1
clone size: many
J gene: TRBJ2-2
CDR3 DNA: TGCAGCGTTGGGGGGACAGCAAACACCGGGGAGCTGTTTTTT
CDR3 protein: CSVGGTANTGELFF

V gene: TRBV5-5
D gene: NA
clone size: many
J gene: TRBJ2-2
CDR3 DNA: TGTGCCAGCAGCTCGAAGGGGGTATACACCGGGGAGCTGTTTTTT
CDR3 protein: CASSSKGVYTGELFF

V gene: TRBV20-1
D gene: TRBD2
clone size: once
J gene: TRBJ2-3
CDR3 DNA: TGCAGTGCATTACTAGCGGGGGGGGTAGATACGCAGTATTTT
CDR3 protein: CSALLAGGVDTQYF

V gene: TRBV24-1
D gene: NA
clone size: many
J gene: TRBJ1-2
CDR3 DNA: TGTGCCACCAGCGACGCAGGACATGGCTACACCTTC
CDR3 protein: CATSDAGHGYTF

V gene: TRBV30
D gene: NA
clone size: NA
J gene: TRBJ1-1
CDR3 DNA: TGTGCCTGGAAGGGTGGCGCGGCAGGGGAAGCTTTCTTT
CDR3 protein: CAWKGGAAGEAFF

V gene: TRBV5-1
D gene: TRBD1
clone size: few
J gene: TRBJ2-5
CDR3 DNA: TGCGCCAGCAGCTTGGAGACCGGGACAGGGGAAGAGACCCAGTACTTC
CDR3 protein: CASSLETGTGEETQYF

V gene: TRBV28
D gene: NA
clone size: many
J gene: TRBJ1-4
CDR3 DNA: TGTGCCAGCAGTTTATCTCATCCCCAACTGTTTTTT
CDR3 protein: CASSLSHPQLFF

V gene: TRBV25-1
D gene: NA
clone size: few
J gene: TRBJ2-3
CDR3 DNA: TGTGCCAGCAGTGCAGGATGGGCCACAGATACGCAGTATTTT
CDR3 protein: CASSAGWATDTQYF

V gene: TRBV6-5
D gene: TRBD1
clone size: NA
J gene: TRBJ2-7
CDR3 DNA: TGTGCCAGCAGTTACTCGACGGTCGAGGGGGCGGAAAACGAGCAGTACTTC
CDR3 protein: CASSYSTVEGAENEQYF

V gene: TRBV9
D gene: TRBD2
clone size: few
J gene: TRBJ2-5
CDR3 DNA: TGTGCCAGCAGCGTAACGGGGGAGCTAGCGGGAGGTAGGGAGACCCAGTACTTC
CDR3 protein: CASSVTGELAGGRETQYF

V gene: TRBV9
D gene: NA
clone size: many
J gene: TRBJ2-3
CDR3 DNA: TGTGCCAGCAGCGCCTACAGCAGCACAGATACGCAGTATTTT
CDR3 protein: CASSAYSSTDTQYF

V gene: TRBV7-7
D gene: TRBD1
clone size: NA
J gene: TRBJ2-3
CDR3 DNA: TGTGCCAGCAGCGAACGGACAGGGGCAGATACGCAGTATTTT
CDR3 protein: CASSERTGADTQYF

V gene: TRBV12-3/TRBV12-4
D gene: NA
clone size: NA
J gene: TRBJ2-6
CDR3 DNA: TGTGCCAGCAGTACACCATACAGCTCTGGGGCCAACGTCCTGACTTTC
CDR3 protein: CASSTPYSSGANVLTF

V gene: TRBV5-1
D gene: NA
clone size: NA
J gene: TRBJ2-7
CDR3 DNA: TGCGCCAGCAGCCAAGGGGCAGATCTATGGCAGTACTTC
CDR3 protein: CASSQGADLWQYF

V gene: TRBV6-1
D gene: NA
clone size: NA
J gene: TRBJ2-2
CDR3 DNA: TGTGCCAGCAGTGCGAGTCGGAGTTACACCGGGGAGCTGTTTTTT
CDR3 protein: CASSASRSYTGELFF

V gene: TRBV12-3/TRBV12-4
D gene: TRBD1
clone size: few
J gene: TRBJ2-6
CDR3 DNA: TGTGCCAGCAGCCCTGGACAGGGGATGGCTGGGGCCAACGTCCTGACTTTC
CDR3 protein: CASSPGQGMAGANVLTF

V gene: TRBV5-1
D gene: TRBD2
clone size: NA
J gene: TRBJ2-5
CDR3 DNA: TGCGCCAGCAGCTTAGGACTAGCGGAGGAAGAGACCCAGTACTTC
CDR3 protein: CASSLGLAEEETQYF

V gene: TRBV2
D gene: TRBD1
clone size: NA
J gene: TRBJ2-3
CDR3 DNA: TGTGCCAGCAGCCTCCCCGGGACAGGCACAGATACGCAGTATTTT
CDR3 protein: CASSLPGTGTDTQYF

V gene: TRBV5-1
D gene: NA
clone size: many
J gene: TRBJ2-1
CDR3 DNA: TGCGCCAGCAGCCCCAGAGGCTCCTACAATGAGCAGTTCTTC
CDR3 protein: CASSPRGSYNEQFF

V gene: TRBV29-1
D gene: NA
clone size: NA
J gene: TRBJ2-1
CDR3 DNA: TGCAGCGTAGGTCGGGGTAACGCGAATGAGCAGTTCTTC
CDR3 protein: CSVGRGNANEQFF

V gene: TRBV11-1
D gene: TRBD1
clone size: NA
J gene: TRBJ2-1
CDR3 DNA: TGTGCCAGCAGCACGACGGCCCCCGCGACAGGGGGAACCTACAATGAGCAGTTCTTC
CDR3 protein: CASSTTAPATGGTYNEQFF

V gene: TRBV5-1
D gene: TRBD1
clone size: few
J gene: TRBJ2-7
CDR3 DNA: TGCGCCAGCAGCTTGACTGGGACAGTCACCTACGAGCAGTACTTC
CDR3 protein: CASSLTGTVTYEQYF

V gene: TRBV29-1
D gene: TRBD1
clone size: NA
J gene: TRBJ1-2
CDR3 DNA: TGCAGCGTTGAAGATGGGCAGGGGGCGCGGGGCTACACCTTC
CDR3 protein: CSVEDGQGARGYTF